Listed below are T cell receptor beta chains from one sample, sequenced in a study of T cell changes during pregnancy in multiple sclerosis. The data were produced by immunoSEQ multiplex PCR, yet TCRdb's version contains in-frame clones alone and is incomplete. The sample has 35,000 to 40,000 clones, roughly nine tenths seen once. This material consisted of peripheral blood, taken in the third trimester of pregnancy. The receptors derive from a female donor in good health, enrolled as a control in a pregnancy study. CDR3s include the opening cysteine and the closing phenylalanine or tryptophan. Each record gives: V gene, J gene, D gene, clone size, CDR3 protein, CDR3 DNA. D genes are given only for firm matches. The size field is filled for only some rows; it gives once, few, many or a size class.

>TRBV18|TRBJ2-7|TRBD1|NA
CASSPPRQGAGGSYEQYF
TGTGCCAGCTCACCACCGAGGCAGGGGGCTGGAGGCTCCTACGAGCAGTACTTC
>TRBV6-6|TRBJ1-5|NA|NA
CASSYPGQPQHF
TGTGCCAGCAGTTACCCAGGTCAGCCCCAGCATTTT
>TRBV7-2|TRBJ2-2|NA|NA
CASTLPGELFF
TGTGCCAGCACCCTCCCCGGGGAGCTGTTTTTT
>TRBV21-1|TRBJ2-7|NA|NA
CASSSTSGGPLAEEQYF
TGTGCCAGCAGCTCGACTAGCGGAGGTCCCCTAGCGGAAGAGCAGTACTTC
>TRBV19|TRBJ2-1|TRBD2|NA
CASSIGLAGGPDEQFF
TGTGCCAGTAGTATAGGTTTGGCGGGGGGGCCAGATGAGCAGTTCTTC
>TRBV27|TRBJ2-1|TRBD2|NA
CASSWSGSVGEQFF
TGTGCCAGCAGTTGGAGCGGGAGCGTGGGTGAGCAGTTCTTC
>TRBV7-6|TRBJ1-1|TRBD1|NA
CAVNRGPDTEAFF
TGTGCCGTCAATAGGGGGCCGGACACTGAAGCTTTCTTT
>TRBV9|TRBJ2-3|NA|NA
CASSVARGSPSTDTQYF
TGTGCCAGCAGCGTAGCACGGGGGTCCCCTAGCACAGATACGCAGTATTTT
>TRBV19|TRBJ1-4|TRBD1|NA
CASSARQGKNEKLFF
TGTGCCAGTAGTGCCCGACAGGGGAAAAATGAAAAACTGTTTTTT
>TRBV7-2|TRBJ2-5|TRBD1|NA
CASGQGAGETQYF
TGTGCCAGCGGACAGGGGGCTGGAGAGACCCAGTACTTC
>TRBV4-3|TRBJ2-3|TRBD2|NA
CAGSQELAGVVDTQYF
TGCGCCGGCAGCCAAGAACTAGCGGGGGTAGTAGATACGCAGTATTTT
>TRBV11-2|TRBJ2-1|TRBD2|NA
CASSFISALAGGGNEQFF
TGTGCCAGCAGCTTTATCTCGGCGCTAGCGGGTGGGGGCAATGAGCAGTTCTTC
>TRBV11-2|TRBJ1-1|NA|NA
CASSLEGSGRVGEAFF
TGTGCCAGCAGCTTAGAGGGGTCGGGCAGGGTGGGCGAAGCTTTCTTT
>TRBV7-3|TRBJ2-2|NA|NA
CASSGPGSGELFF
TGTGCCAGCAGCGGCCCCGGGTCCGGGGAGCTGTTTTTT
>TRBV19|TRBJ1-1|NA|NA
CASSSPDTLNTEAFF
TGTGCCAGTAGTTCCCCGGACACTCTGAACACTGAAGCTTTCTTT
>TRBV7-2|TRBJ2-3|TRBD2|NA
CASSIAGGPTDTQYF
TGTGCCAGCAGCATAGCGGGGGGGCCGACAGATACGCAGTATTTT
>TRBV9|TRBJ2-5|NA|NA
CASSAIPGAFAETQYF
TGTGCCAGCAGCGCCATCCCAGGGGCCTTTGCAGAGACCCAGTACTTC
>TRBV30|TRBJ1-3|NA|few
CAWSSQVGNTIYF
TGTGCCTGGAGTTCTCAGGTTGGAAACACCATATATTTT
>TRBV10-3|TRBJ2-7|TRBD1|once
CAISSGQGPYEQYF
TGTGCCATCAGTTCGGGACAGGGCCCCTACGAGCAGTACTTC
>TRBV5-5|TRBJ1-5|NA|NA
CASSLDRNQPQHF
TGTGCCAGCAGCTTGGACAGAAATCAGCCCCAGCATTTT
>TRBV6-6|TRBJ2-7|TRBD1|NA
CASTQGTGVYEQYF
TGTGCCAGCACCCAAGGGACAGGGGTCTACGAGCAGTACTTC
>TRBV6-1|TRBJ1-1|NA|NA
CASSEIMGGETEAFF
TGTGCCAGCAGTGAAATAATGGGGGGAGAAACTGAAGCTTTCTTT
>TRBV9|TRBJ2-1|NA|NA
CASSVGRSDSDEQFF
TGTGCCAGCAGCGTAGGTCGGAGTGATAGCGATGAGCAGTTCTTC
>TRBV5-1|TRBJ2-5|TRBD2|NA
CASSPRPGGQETQYF
TGCGCCAGCAGCCCCAGACCGGGAGGCCAAGAGACCCAGTACTTC
>TRBV30|TRBJ2-7|NA|NA
CAWSAPGTESYEQYF
TGTGCCTGGAGTGCCCCCGGGACTGAGTCCTACGAGCAGTACTTC
>TRBV2|TRBJ2-4|TRBD1|few
CASSPGQRENIQYF
TGTGCCAGCAGTCCGGGACAGCGAGAAAACATTCAGTACTTC
>TRBV12-5|TRBJ2-7|NA|NA
CASGLVGGRDEQYF
TGTGCTAGTGGTTTGGTAGGCGGCCGGGACGAGCAGTACTTC
>TRBV25-1|TRBJ1-4|TRBD1|NA
CASSIGTGPTEKLFF
TGTGCCAGCAGTATCGGGACAGGGCCGACAGAAAAACTGTTTTTT
>TRBV30|TRBJ2-3|TRBD2|NA
CAWRVSGGTDTQYF
TGTGCCTGGAGGGTTTCGGGAGGGACAGATACGCAGTATTTT
>TRBV7-2|TRBJ2-5|NA|NA
CASSLQQGWGTQYF
TGTGCCAGCAGCTTGCAACAGGGCTGGGGGACCCAGTACTTC
>TRBV10-3|TRBJ2-7|NA|NA
CAISGTDYEQYF
TGTGCCATCAGTGGGACAGATTACGAGCAGTACTTC
>TRBV15|TRBJ1-3|NA|NA
CATSSDRSSGNTIYF
TGTGCCACCAGCTCCGACAGAAGCTCTGGAAACACCATATATTTT
>TRBV5-8|TRBJ2-5|TRBD1|NA
CASSTGQGRQTQYF
TGTGCCAGCAGCACCGGACAGGGGAGGCAGACCCAGTACTTC
>TRBV19|TRBJ1-1|NA|once
CASSMLGQNTEAFF
TGTGCCAGTAGTATGCTGGGACAGAACACTGAAGCTTTCTTT
>TRBV18|TRBJ1-5|NA|NA
CASSPQGQSSNQPQHF
TGTGCCAGCTCACCCCAGGGCCAGAGTAGCAATCAGCCCCAGCATTTT
>TRBV6-5|TRBJ1-1|TRBD1|NA
CASTTYARGHTEAFF
TGTGCCAGCACCACTTATGCGAGGGGGCACACTGAAGCTTTCTTT
>TRBV7-2|TRBJ2-1|NA|NA
CASSTLPSTYNEQFF
TGTGCCAGCAGCACGCTCCCGAGCACCTACAATGAGCAGTTCTTC
>TRBV7-9|TRBJ2-3|NA|NA
CASRPGQTTDTQYF
TGTGCCAGCAGACCAGGACAGACCACAGATACGCAGTATTTT
>TRBV5-6|TRBJ2-7|TRBD2|NA
CASSLANRLAGGPSYEQYF
TGTGCCAGCAGCTTGGCCAACCGACTAGCGGGGGGGCCCTCCTACGAGCAGTACTTC
>TRBV2|TRBJ2-1|NA|NA
CASSVRLLLNEQFF
TGTGCCAGCAGTGTAAGACTGCTGCTAAATGAGCAGTTCTTC
>TRBV4-1|TRBJ1-1|NA|NA
CASSPNLPLNTEAFF
TGCGCCAGCAGCCCTAACCTGCCTTTGAACACTGAAGCTTTCTTT